This T cell receptor beta chain was sequenced in a study of T cells in localized non-small cell lung cancer. Study results and caveats: Analysis by sequencing included only one tumor region, so heterogeneity remains possible. An association was observed between higher blood T cell density and longer overall survival. Appearing in adjacent lung were a median about 50 of the top 100 tumor clones.

This clone is labeled medium-sized. Antigen unknown. Adjacent lung samples, free of atypia, were obtained at least 2 cm from the tumor margin. TCRdb keeps only in-frame clones here, not all; method: immunoSEQ multiplex PCR. The sample records about 1,800 clones, less than 25% being singletons. The input for sequencing was normal lung tissue next to the tumor, taken before any cancer treatment. This clonotype originated in a male donor at least 60 years old with stage II lung adenocarcinoma.

The CDR3 DNA reads TGTGCCAGCTCCGGGACAGGCCGTACCGGGGAGCTGTTTTTT. Encoded protein: CASSGTGRTGELFF. The chain is built from TRBV19 and TRBJ2-2; 8 bases fit TRBD1. The CDR3 consists of 14 residues. CDR1 is LNHDA and CDR2 is SQIVND in the germline V gene (reference sequence). V was clipped by 9 bases and J by 5 bases; unmatched bases: 8.